Each of the 2 T cell receptor beta chains below was sequenced from the same sample in a study of OX40 agonist ivuxolimab in advanced cancers. Generated by immunoSEQ multiplex PCR, the TCRdb table keeps only in-frame clones and is missing some. The repertoire includes 35,000 to 50,000 clones, around 90% of them detected once, and 20% to 25% sits in the top ten. The sample was CD4+ or CD8+ T cells sorted from blood, taken in a trial of the OX40 agonist ivuxolimab. The receptors shown here come from an adult with an advanced solid tumor such as melanoma, head and neck, liver or kidney cancer.

The genes are TRBV6-5 and TRBJ2-7; 7 bases line up with TRBD2. The V gene's germline CDR1 is MNHEY and CDR2 SVGAGI. This CDR3 spans 15 amino acids. The V segment lost 2 bases and the J segment 7 bases; nucleotides outside the gene matches: 11. CDR3 amino acids: CASSYISGIHGEQYF. The CDR3 DNA sequence: TGTGCCAGCAGTTACATAAGCGGGATCCACGGGGAGCAGTACTTC.

V gene TRBV7-6 combines with J gene TRBJ2-3, with D unclear. The CDR3 is made up of 13 amino acids. CDR1 SGHVS and CDR2 FNYEAQ come from the germline V gene. The germline V and J ends were trimmed by 1 base and 4 bases, with 6 bases remaining between them. CDR3 sequence (DNA): TGTGCCAGCAGCTTAGAGATCCCAGATACGCAGTATTTT. This translates into CASSLEIPDTQYF.